A single TCR beta chain is shown here with its context. J gave up 4 bases and V 0 bases, and 6 bases lay outside the gene matches. This CDR3 is built from 16 residues. Germline V gene data show CDR1 as LNHDA and CDR2 as SQIVND (reference sequence). Measured with immunoSEQ multiplex PCR; TCRdb has only the in-frame clones, and not every one. Among over a million clones, 95% to 97% were seen once, and the ten largest hold 0.95% to 1.5%. This entry belongs to a study of shared clonotypes between healthy human individuals. Sequencing was performed on naive CD4+ T cells sorted from blood. Subset noted: CD45RA+ positively selected. This receptor was taken from a man aged 30 to 39 in good health. The chain uses TRBV19 and TRBJ2-1; TRBD1 agrees at 7 bases. CDR3 residues: CASSIDPGTEYNEQFF. The CDR3 bases are TGTGCCAGTAGTATAGATCCCGGGACAGAGTACAATGAGCAGTTCTTC. Looking up the rest from reference TRBV19 and TRBJ2-1 gives the full variable domain: DGGITQSPKYLFRKEGQNVTLSCEQNLNHDAMYWYRQDPGQGLRLIYYSQIVNDFQKGDIAEGYSVSREKKESFPLTVTSAQKNPTAFYLCASSIDPGTEYNEQFFGPGTRLTVL.